These 10 T cell receptor beta chains were sequenced from one sample in a study of blood T cell repertoires in COVID-19. Clones were sequenced by immunoSEQ multiplex PCR, and TCRdb holds only the in-frame ones, with some missing. The table includes about 300,000 clones, 80% to 90% detected once. The sequencing sample was made of PBMCs or T cells enriched from blood (not recorded which). Source of these receptors: a young man who had recovered from COVID-19.

This chain joins TRBV19 and TRBJ1-5; TRBD1 aligns across 9 bases. V lost 3 bases and J lost 0; bases outside the gene matches: 3. The CDR3 runs 16 residues. Germline V CDR1 and CDR2: LNHDA, SQIVND (reference sequence). As DNA, the CDR3 is TGTGCCAGTAGTATTGGGACAGGGTATAGCAATCAGCCCCAGCATTTT. Translating gives CASSIGTGYSNQPQHF.

The genes are TRBV2 and TRBJ1-4; D remains unclear. The CDR3 length is 15 residues. Trimming pared 4 bases from V and 3 bases from J, leaving 12 bases between. The germline V gene has CDR1 SNHLY and CDR2 FYNNEI. CDR3 in amino acids: CASSGPGRANEKLFF. The CDR3 coding sequence is TGTGCCAGCAGTGGGCCGGGGAGAGCTAATGAAAAACTGTTTTTT.

J is TRBJ2-1 and V is TRBV7-3; 13 nucleotides line up with TRBD2. The CDR3 loop spans 15 amino acids. CDR1 and CDR2 (germline): SGHTA, FQGTGA. J lost 8 bases, V lost 5 bases, and 6 bases had no gene match. CDR3 in amino acids: CASSPGTSGEDEQFF. The CDR3 DNA reads TGTGCCAGCAGCCCGGGGACTAGCGGGGAAGATGAGCAGTTCTTC.

About this clone itself: The germline gene is not matched at one end of the junction; a read error may be the cause. The CDR3 spells CASGQGQGLFNEQFF. CDR3 DNA: TGTGCCAGCGGCCAAGGACAGGGACTCTTCAATGAGCAGTTCTTC. The rearrangement joins TRBV14 to TRBJ2-1, with 8 bases fitting TRBD1. CDR1 SGHDN and CDR2 FVKESK come from the germline V gene. The CDR3 is made up of 15 amino acids.

This chain links TRBV5-4 with TRBJ1-2; the D is unclear. Germline CDR1 is SGHNT and CDR2 is YYREEE (reference sequence). CDR3 length: 13 residues. The ends were cut back, 2 bases at V and 2 bases at J, with 7 bases in the middle. CDR3 protein: CASSFGENYGYTF. Written as DNA, the CDR3 is TGTGCCAGCAGCTTTGGAGAGAACTATGGCTACACCTTC.

This chain connects TRBV11-1 to TRBJ2-5; D is possibly TRBD1 (5 bases). CDR3 size: 13 residues. Germline CDR1 and CDR2: SGHAT and FQDESV (reference sequence). Deletions cut 3 bases from V and 6 bases from J, with 11 bases between. This CDR3 is CASSLAGPKTQYF. Here the CDR3 DNA reads TGTGCCAGCAGCTTGGCAGGGCCTAAGACCCAGTACTTC.

V is TRBV12-3 or TRBV12-4 and J is TRBJ2-1, with 7 positions matching TRBD2. The ends lost 2 bases at V and 10 bases at J; junction bases unmatched: 5. This CDR3 region has 13 residues. The CDR3 sequence is CASSLTVGGEQFF. CDR3 bases: TGTGCCAGCAGTTTAACAGTGGGGGGGGAGCAGTTCTTC.

This chain uses TRBV24-1 with TRBJ2-2, with 9 nucleotides matching TRBD1. The J segment lost 2 bases and the V segment lost 4 bases, leaving 10 bases of the junction unmatched. The CDR3 has 18 residues. Germline CDR1 and CDR2: KGHDR and SFDVKD. CDR3: CATSDPRTGVGNTGELFF. CDR3 nucleotide sequence: TGTGCCACCAGTGACCCCCGGACAGGGGTAGGAAACACCGGGGAGCTGTTTTTT.

The rearrangement links TRBV30 to TRBJ1-2, with D perhaps matching TRBD1 (6 bases). This CDR3 has 13 residues. Looked up from germline, CDR1 is GTSNPN and CDR2 is SVGIG (reference sequence). V shed 1 base and J shed 8 bases, with 14 bases lying between them. The CDR3 protein is CAWSAFAGAGYTF. The CDR3 nucleotides are TGTGCCTGGAGTGCCTTTGCAGGGGCCGGCTACACCTTC. The full variable domain, with the rest looked up from reference TRBV30 and TRBJ1-2, is SQTIHQWPATLVQPVGSPLSLECTVEGTSNPNLYWYRQAAGRGLQLLFYSVGIGQISSEVPQNLSASRPQDRQFILSSKKLLLSDSGFYLCAWSAFAGAGYTFGSGTRLTVV.

This chain connects TRBV6-6 to TRBJ2-5; a weak D match, TRBD1 (7 bases). The CDR3 is 13 amino acids. The V and J ends lost 5 bases and 4 bases respectively, with 11 bases between them. Germline V gives CDR1 MNHNY, CDR2 SVGAGI (reference sequence). This CDR3 reads CASSQQGGETQYF. DNA for the CDR3: TGTGCCAGCAGTCAGCAGGGGGGAGAGACCCAGTACTTC.